This TCR beta chain was recorded in a study of Tregs in tolerant kidney transplant recipients. Overall study results and limits: Donor-specific Treg expansion exceeded global Treg expansion in tolerant patients, suggesting antigen drive.

Germline V gives CDR1 MNHNY, CDR2 SVGAGI (reference sequence). Trimming left V 6 bases short and J 4 bases short, with 12 bases between. The CDR3 length is 13 residues. Repertoires were generated with immunoSEQ multiplex PCR, while TCRdb's copy carries only in-frame clones and drops some. Counted here are more than 60,000 clones, roughly 98% occurring once; the ten biggest clones make up approximately 0.52%. Details on this clone: Its target is unknown.

Sequenced here: CD4+ T cells from blood, sampled before the transplant. The clonotype was recovered from a human donor who received a combined kidney and bone marrow transplant. This chain links TRBV6-6 with TRBJ1-2; TRBD1 might be the D (5 bases). CDR3 sequence: CASRPTGFYGYTF. The CDR3 bases are TGTGCCAGCAGACCTACAGGTTTCTATGGCTACACCTTC.